The clone carrying this TCR beta chain came up many times. The antigen remains unidentified. This specimen belongs to a study of T-cell memory formation after mild COVID-19. The wider study: Among the donors, TCR clusters were largely specific to each donor. Findings of the study overall: Clonal second-wave expansions that peaked on day 37 had unconfirmed SARS-CoV-2 specificity.

TCRdb re-called the 5' RACE reads with MiXCR, one entry per CDR3 protein. The sample has over 130,000 distinct CDR3 sequences; 14% to 15% are singletons. This CDR3 contains 15 residues. Germline assignment: CDR1 LGHDT and CDR2 YNNKEL (reference sequence). V dropped 0 bases and J dropped 2 bases, with 11 bases sitting between them. The J gene is TRBJ2-7, the V gene TRBV3-1; D perhaps matches TRBD1 (6 bases). The receptor was derived from an adult woman who had mild COVID-19 (a few samples of this study predate the infection). Cell type and time point are not known. Sequencing was performed on PBMCs or a T cell subset sorted from them (not recorded which). The CDR3, as DNA: TGTGCCAGCAGCCAAGACCAGGGGATCCCCTACGAGCAGTACTTC. Translated: CASSQDQGIPYEQYF.